The 23 T cell receptor beta chains in this list originate from one sample, sequenced in a study of cytomegalovirus exposure and HLA in healthy donors. The PCR had 60 Vbeta and 13 Jbeta primers. The assay was immunoSEQ multiplex PCR, and TCRdb's table has in-frame clones only and misses some. The sample comprises 100,000 to 120,000 clones, 65% to 85% of which are singletons, and about 6.8% rests with the top ten. The sequenced material came from PBMCs. These TCRs come from a man aged 25-45 years in good health and CMV-seropositive.

The chain is built from TRBV20-1 and TRBJ1-2; D is uncertain. The V end lost 3 bases, the J end lost 5 bases, and 4 bases lay between the germline ends. CDR3 length: 10 amino acids. Germline V CDR1 and CDR2: DFQATT, SNEGSKA (reference sequence). CDR3 sequence (DNA): TGCAGTGCTAGTCAATATGGCTACACCTTC. Translated: CSASQYGYTF.

The V call is TRBV7-3, the J call TRBJ1-2; 9 nucleotides agree with TRBD1. This CDR3 has 15 residues. V dropped 0 bases and J dropped 4; count of bases not matched to a gene: 3. Germline V gives CDR1 SGHTA, CDR2 FQGTGA. As DNA, the CDR3 is TGTGCCAGCAGCTTAACCCTGGACAGGGGCTATGGCTACACCTTC. It translates to CASSLTLDRGYGYTF.

In nucleotides, the CDR3 is TGTGCCAGCAGAGAGGACAGGGCCTATGGCTACACCTTC. Protein: CASREDRAYGYTF. The rearrangement links TRBV6-6 to TRBJ1-2; 8 nucleotides match TRBD1. Trimming took 6 bases from V and 4 from J; bases not matched to a gene: 4. Germline V CDR1 and CDR2: MNHNY, SVGAGI (reference sequence). CDR3 length: 13 residues.

The chain is built from TRBV6-5 and TRBJ2-1; 15 bases map to TRBD2. The V gene end was trimmed by 10 bases and the J gene end by 5 bases; junction bases not matched to a gene: 3. The CDR3 totals 14 residues. The germline V gene encodes CDR1 MNHEY and CDR2 SVGAGI. The DNA of the CDR3 is TGTGCCACCGGGACTAGCGGGGGGAACAATGAGCAGTTCTTC. It encodes CATGTSGGNNEQFF.

The V call is TRBV29-1, the J call TRBJ2-2; unclear D gene. The CDR3 consists of 13 residues. The germline V gene has CDR1 SQVTM and CDR2 ANQGSEA. The V and J ends lost 6 bases and 4 bases respectively, with 12 bases between them. As DNA, the CDR3 is TGCAGCGTCACTTCCCCTAGCACCGGGGAGCTGTTTTTT. This gives the protein CSVTSPSTGELFF.

This clone was seen a single time. V is TRBV6-1 and J is TRBJ2-7; TRBD2 is a possible D gene (6 bases). Germline V gene sequence: CDR1 MNHNS, CDR2 SASEGT. V lost 4 bases and J lost 7, with 23 bases in between. The CDR3 contains 16 residues. The CDR3 nucleotides read TGTGCCAGCAGTGGTTGGGAGGACACCGGCCGAGAGGAGCAGTACTTC. Its translation: CASSGWEDTGREEQYF.

The chain combines TRBV9 with TRBJ1-6; 7 bases agree with TRBD1. Looked up from germline, CDR1 is SGDLS and CDR2 is YYNGEE. CDR3 length: 15 residues. V was pared by 5 bases and J by 9 bases, with 11 bases of the junction left unmatched. CDR3 in DNA: TGTGCCAGCAGGATTACCGGGACAGAGGGTTCACCCCTCCACTTT. Protein product: CASRITGTEGSPLHF.

In its sample, this clone was seen once. V gene TRBV9 combines with J gene TRBJ2-7, with D possibly matching TRBD1 (6 bases). The CDR3 has 14 residues. V was clipped by 3 bases and J by 3 bases, with 13 bases between them. From germline, CDR1 is SGDLS and CDR2 YYNGEE. CDR3 nucleotides: TGTGCCAGCAGCGCCCGGGACATTGGCTACGAGCAGTACTTC. Translating it yields CASSARDIGYEQYF.

The genes are TRBV7-9 and TRBJ1-2, with 8 bases that match TRBD1. The CDR3 loop spans 12 amino acids. The germline gives CDR1 SEHNR, CDR2 FQNEAQ (reference sequence). The V and J ends lost 5 bases and 8 bases, in that order; junction bases with no gene match: 4. The CDR3 is CASSRTGNGYTF. For the CDR3, the DNA is TGTGCCAGCAGCCGGACAGGGAACGGCTACACCTTC.

This clone was counted between two and nine times. This chain joins TRBV6-5 and TRBJ2-7; possibly TRBD2 for D (7 bases). V shed 0 bases and J shed 5 bases, with 11 bases lying between them. There are 14 residues in the CDR3. Germline CDR1 reads MNHEY; CDR2 reads SVGAGI. The CDR3 loop is CASSYSRGAHEQYF. CDR3 nucleotides: TGTGCCAGCAGTTACTCACGGGGGGCCCACGAGCAGTACTTC.

This sequence joins TRBV5-5 and TRBJ1-4, with D perhaps TRBD1 (6 bases). CDR1 is SGHKS, CDR2 YYEKEE, per germline (reference sequence). The CDR3 spans 12 residues. V was trimmed by 1 base and J by 8 bases, leaving 6 bases between them. The CDR3 sequence is CASSLQGEKLFF. The CDR3 coding sequence is TGTGCCAGCAGCTTGCAGGGGGAAAAACTGTTTTTT.

This clone was detected once. The genes are TRBV2 and TRBJ1-3; D not resolved. CDR3 size: 13 residues. Trimming left V 11 bases short and J 0 bases short, with 11 bases between. Germline lookup yields CDR1 SNHLY and CDR2 FYNNEI. CDR3 residues: CAGRKDSGNTIYF. CDR3 coding DNA: TGTGCCGGCCGCAAAGACTCTGGAAACACCATATATTTT.

The chain joins TRBV7-9 to TRBJ1-6, with no clear D. The CDR3 spans 16 residues. CDR1 is SEHNR, CDR2 FQNEAQ, per germline (reference sequence). Trimming stripped 5 bases from V and 10 bases from J, with 21 bases between. As DNA, the CDR3 is TGTGCCAGCAGCCTAGGCCCCTCCGGTCAAATCTCACCCCTCCACTTT. Its protein product is CASSLGPSGQISPLHF. Complete variable domain (other parts from reference TRBV7-9 and TRBJ1-6): DTGVSQNPRHKITKRGQNVTFRCDPISEHNRLYWYRQTLGQGPEFLTYFQNEAQLEKSRLLSDRFSAERPKGSFSTLEIQRTEQGDSAMYLCASSLGPSGQISPLHFGNGTRLTVT.

The J gene is TRBJ2-7, the V gene TRBV5-1; TRBD1 matches 8 bases. V shed 4 bases, J shed 3 bases, and the junction held 9 bases outside the gene matches. From germline, CDR1 is SGHRS and CDR2 YFSETQ. The CDR3 loop spans 15 amino acids. The CDR3 region is CASSGGTGSVYEQYF. The CDR3 DNA reads as TGCGCCAGCAGCGGCGGGACAGGTTCTGTCTACGAGCAGTACTTC.

The chain uses TRBV18 and TRBJ1-3; 9 nucleotides align to TRBD1. Germline-derived CDR1 and CDR2 are KGHSH and LQKENI. The CDR3 spans 18 residues. The V segment lost 3 bases and the J segment 0 bases; nucleotides outside the gene matches: 9. The CDR3 protein is CASSPTSAGQGSGNTIYF. CDR3 nucleotides: TGTGCCAGCTCACCTACTAGTGCGGGACAGGGCTCTGGAAACACCATATATTTT.

The genes are TRBV4-1 and TRBJ1-2; tentatively, D is TRBD1 (6 bases). This CDR3 contains 14 residues. Germline-derived CDR1 and CDR2 are MGHRA and YSYEKL. Between the trimmed V and J ends, which lost 1 base and 3 bases, there was a span of 9 bases. The CDR3 bases are TGCGCCAGCAGCCAAGCCCCAGGGGACTATGGCTACACCTTC. Its translation is CASSQAPGDYGYTF.

The chain joins TRBV7-3 to TRBJ1-1, with 7 bases that match TRBD1. This CDR3 region has 14 residues. Trimming took 5 bases from V and 0 from J; bases not matched to a gene: 3. Looked up from germline, CDR1 is SGHTA and CDR2 is FQGTGA. In DNA, the CDR3 is TGTGCCAGCAGCCCACAGGGGTTGAACACTGAAGCTTTCTTT. It specifies CASSPQGLNTEAFF.

The chain is built from TRBV10-3 and TRBJ2-3; 10 bases agree with TRBD2. CDR1 is ENHRY and CDR2 is SYGVKD in the germline V gene. The trim removed 4 bases at V and 6 bases at J, leaving 10 bases unmatched. The CDR3 totals 16 residues. CDR3 nucleotides: TGTGCCATCAGTGTCTCGTTAGCGGGGGGCATTGATACGCAGTATTTT. Translated: CAISVSLAGGIDTQYF.

V gene TRBV19 combines with J gene TRBJ1-2, with 8 bases aligning to TRBD1. Germline V gives CDR1 LNHDA, CDR2 SQIVND (reference sequence). Trimming at V came to 6 bases and at J to 4 bases, leaving 10 bases not matched to a gene. There are 15 residues in the CDR3. DNA of the CDR3: TGTGCCAGTAGCCCTCCAGGGGGCGCAGGCTATGGCTACACCTTC. Its translation: CASSPPGGAGYGYTF. Variable domain in full (rest from reference TRBV19 and TRBJ1-2): DGGITQSPKYLFRKEGQNVTLSCEQNLNHDAMYWYRQDPGQGLRLIYYSQIVNDFQKGDIAEGYSVSREKKESFPLTVTSAQKNPTAFYLCASSPPGGAGYGYTFGSGTRLTVV.

The rearrangement uses TRBV7-9 and TRBJ2-7; D not resolved. Germline CDR1 SEHNR, CDR2 FQNEAQ (reference sequence). The V end lost 3 bases, the J end lost 6 bases, and 9 bases lay between the germline ends. The CDR3 spans 12 residues. The CDR3 DNA sequence: TGTGCCAGCAGCTTCTCCACGGGCGAGCAGTACTTC. It translates to CASSFSTGEQYF.

This chain links TRBV25-1 with TRBJ1-1, with 10 nucleotides matching TRBD1. The CDR3 has 18 amino acids. V shed 4 bases, J shed 0 bases, and the junction held 11 bases outside the gene matches. Germline-derived CDR1 and CDR2 are MGHDK and SYGVNS. The CDR3 here is CASSGPVGQGFMNTEAFF. In DNA form, the CDR3 reads TGTGCCAGCAGTGGACCGGTGGGACAGGGGTTCATGAACACTGAAGCTTTCTTT.

The chain uses TRBV19 and TRBJ2-5, with TRBD1 identical over 7 bases. TRBJ2-7 matches the DNA end more closely, so the J call is doubtful. The germline CDR1 and CDR2 sequences are LNHDA and SQIVND (reference sequence). CDR3 length: 14 amino acids. The CDR3, as DNA: TGTGCCAGTAGTCCGCGGACAGGCGACCTCGAGCAGTACTTC. Translating it yields CASSPRTGDLEQYF.

CDR3 in DNA: TGTGCCAGCAGCTCGACAGACATTAGCAATCAGCCCCAGCATTTT. Translated, it gives CASSSTDISNQPQHF. The rearrangement links TRBV7-2 to TRBJ1-5; TRBD1 is a possible D gene (5 bases). Trimming shortened V by 4 bases and J by 0 bases, and 10 bases separated the two germline ends. The germline V gene has CDR1 SGHTA and CDR2 FQGNSA. The CDR3 covers 15 residues. The variable domain in full, with the rest retrieved from reference TRBV7-2 and TRBJ1-5, is GAGVSQSPSNKVTEKGKDVELRCDPISGHTALYWYRQSLGQGLEFLIYFQGNSAPDKSGLPSDRFSAERTGGSVSTLTIQRTQQEDSAVYLCASSSTDISNQPQHFGDGTRLSIL.